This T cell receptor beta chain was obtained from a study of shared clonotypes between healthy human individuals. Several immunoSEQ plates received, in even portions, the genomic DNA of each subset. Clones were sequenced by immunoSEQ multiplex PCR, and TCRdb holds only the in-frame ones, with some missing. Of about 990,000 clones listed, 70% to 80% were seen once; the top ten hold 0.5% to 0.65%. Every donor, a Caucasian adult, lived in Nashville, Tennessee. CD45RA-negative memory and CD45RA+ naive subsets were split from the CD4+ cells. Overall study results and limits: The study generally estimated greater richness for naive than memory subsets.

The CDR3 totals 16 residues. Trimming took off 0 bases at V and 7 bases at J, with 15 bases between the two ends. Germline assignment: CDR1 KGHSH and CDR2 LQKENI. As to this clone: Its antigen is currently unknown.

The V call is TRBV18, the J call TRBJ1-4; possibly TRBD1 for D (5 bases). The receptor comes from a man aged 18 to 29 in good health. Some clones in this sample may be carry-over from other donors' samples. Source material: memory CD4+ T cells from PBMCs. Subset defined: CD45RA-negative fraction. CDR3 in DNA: TGTGCCAGCTCACCACCTACTGGCAGGGTGTTTGAAAAACTGTTTTTT. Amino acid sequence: CASSPPTGRVFEKLFF. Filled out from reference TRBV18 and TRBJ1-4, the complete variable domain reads NAGVMQNPRHLVRRRGQEARLRCSPMKGHSHVYWYRQLPEEGLKFMVYLQKENIIDESGMPKERFSAEFPKEGPSILRIQQVVRGDSAAYFCASSPPTGRVFEKLFFGSGTQLSVL.